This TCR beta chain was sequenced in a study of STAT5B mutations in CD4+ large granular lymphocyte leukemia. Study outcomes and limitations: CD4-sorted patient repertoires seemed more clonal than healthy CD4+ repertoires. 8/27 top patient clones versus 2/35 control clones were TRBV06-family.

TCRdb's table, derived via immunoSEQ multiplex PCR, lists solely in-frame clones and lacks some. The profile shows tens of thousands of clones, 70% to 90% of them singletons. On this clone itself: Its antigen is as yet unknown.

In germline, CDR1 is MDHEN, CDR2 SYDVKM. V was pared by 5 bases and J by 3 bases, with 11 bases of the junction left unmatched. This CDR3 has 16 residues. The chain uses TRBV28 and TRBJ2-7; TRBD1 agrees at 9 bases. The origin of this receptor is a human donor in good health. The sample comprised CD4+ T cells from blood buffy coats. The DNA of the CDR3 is TGTGCCAGCAGTCAATCCGGGACAGGGTTTCGCTACGAGCAGTACTTC. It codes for CASSQSGTGFRYEQYF.